This T cell receptor (beta chain) was captured by sequencing in a study of CD8 T cells in Susac syndrome. The CDR3 extends over 16 amino acids. V lost 2 bases to trimming and J lost 2 bases; unmatched junction nucleotides: 4. CDR1 is SGDLS, CDR2 YYNGEE, per germline. Random hexamers primed reverse transcription of about 0.45 to 1 ug RNA. The method of amplification for TCR beta CDR3 was immunoSEQ multiplex PCR, covering 54 Vbeta and 13 Jbeta. TCRdb reanalysed the immunoSEQ multiplex PCR reads using MiXCR and keeps one entry per CDR3 protein. Of approximately 150,000 distinct CDR3 sequences in the sample, 94% were seen once. Sequencing of TCR beta was performed on blood CD8+ T cells and on blood CD4+ T cells. Bulk CD8+ and CD4+ cells came from magnetic negative isolation; CD8+ TEMRA by FACS.

The TCR comes from a human donor in good health. The chain has TRBV9 and TRBJ2-3; TRBD2 matches 11 bases. The specimen sequenced was CD4+ T cells from PBMCs. CDR3 residues: CASSVTTSGTTDTQYF. In nucleotides, the CDR3 is TGTGCCAGCAGCGTCACGACTAGCGGGACCACAGATACGCAGTATTTT.